This T cell receptor beta chain was recorded in a study of vaccination and CD4 T cells after COVID-19. Concerning this clonotype: The antigen remains unidentified.

Treatment specified: roughly 10-day PBMC culture with coronavirus spike peptide pools or control peptides (ViraFEST assay). During the years 2011-2018, before the COVID-19 pandemic, the unexposed donor's CD4+ T cells were collected. Using peptide pools, antigen-specific T cells were expanded in ViraFEST before TCRs were sequenced. V was cut by 5 bases and J by 3 bases, with 13 bases left in between. The CDR3 spans 14 residues. From germline, CDR1 is LNHDA and CDR2 SQIVND (reference sequence). Oncomine TCR Beta short-read sequencing was applied to DNA from cultured CD4+ T cells. Investigators isolated genomic DNA from cultured CD4+ T cells. TCRdb independently ran MiXCR on the PCR reads; one entry per CDR3 protein. The repertoire holds 5,500 to 6,500 distinct CDR3 sequences, around a quarter seen once, with approximately 18% in the top ten.

The receptor comes from a human donor in good health. Sequencing input: CD4+ T cells from blood, cultured in vitro. V gene TRBV19 combines with J gene TRBJ1-1; unclear D gene. The CDR3 DNA follows: TGTGCCAGTAGTTTTCCGGACGGGTACACTGAAGCTTTCTTT. Translated, it gives CASSFPDGYTEAFF. The full variable domain, completed using reference TRBV19 and TRBJ1-1, is DGGITQSPKYLFRKEGQNVTLSCEQNLNHDAMYWYRQDPGQGLRLIYYSQIVNDFQKGDIAEGYSVSREKKESFPLTVTSAQKNPTAFYLCASSFPDGYTEAFFGQGTRLTVV.